This T cell receptor (beta chain) is drawn from a study of T cells in Graves' hyperthyroidism and ophthalmopathy. The germline gives CDR1 LNHDA, CDR2 SQIVND (reference sequence). CDR3 size: 12 residues. V was clipped by 7 bases and J by 6 bases, with 9 bases between them. For this clonotype: What it binds is unknown.

Findings of the study overall: Most expanded thyroid clonotypes above 0.001 recurred in blood.

Researchers amplified the TCR beta CDR3 regions from RNA transcripts. The HTBI primer set drove a first-round RT-PCR of the TCR CDR3. TCRdb re-analysed the multiplex PCR reads in MiXCR, keeping a single row per CDR3 protein. This sample has 410,000 or so distinct CDR3 sequences, with approximately 14% found just once. V is TRBV19 and J is TRBJ1-4, with D tentatively TRBD1 (6 bases). The clonotype originates from a man aged 18 to 29 with Graves' ophthalmopathy. Sequencing was carried out using blood. CDR3 amino acids: CASTQGYEKLFF. The CDR3 bases are TGTGCCAGTACCCAGGGGTATGAAAAACTGTTTTTT.